The T cell receptor beta chain described here comes from a study of T-cell memory formation after mild COVID-19. TCRdb re-derived calls from the 5' RACE reads in MiXCR, one entry per CDR3 protein. This table has under 250,000 distinct CDR3 sequences, 15% to 19% appearing once. In its sample, this clonotype was seen many times. This CDR3 has 14 residues. CDR1 is SEHNR, CDR2 FQNEAQ, per germline (reference sequence). V lost 5 bases, J lost 5 bases, and 6 bases stayed unmatched. The TCR comes from an adult woman who had mild COVID-19 (a few samples of this study predate the infection). Cell type and time point are not known. Sequenced sample: PBMCs or a T cell subset sorted from them (not recorded which). The J gene is TRBJ1-1, the V gene TRBV7-9; TRBD1 agrees at 9 bases. The CDR3 reads CASSAQGAGTEAFF. The CDR3 DNA reads TGTGCCAGCAGCGCACAGGGGGCGGGAACTGAAGCTTTCTTT.